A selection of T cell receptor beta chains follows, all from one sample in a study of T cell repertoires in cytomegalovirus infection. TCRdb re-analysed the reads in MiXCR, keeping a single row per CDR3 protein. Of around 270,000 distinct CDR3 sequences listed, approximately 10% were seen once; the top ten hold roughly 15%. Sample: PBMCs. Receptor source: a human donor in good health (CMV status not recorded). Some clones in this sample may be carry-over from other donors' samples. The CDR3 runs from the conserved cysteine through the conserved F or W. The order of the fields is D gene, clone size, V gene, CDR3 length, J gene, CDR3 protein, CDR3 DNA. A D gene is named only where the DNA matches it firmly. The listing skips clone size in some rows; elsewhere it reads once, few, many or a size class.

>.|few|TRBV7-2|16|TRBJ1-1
CASSSNSGQMNTEAFF
TGTGCCAGCAGCTCAAATTCAGGACAGATGAACACTGAAGCTTTCTTT
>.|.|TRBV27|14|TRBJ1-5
CASHPRQDNQPQHF
TGTGCCAGCCACCCACGGCAGGACAATCAGCCCCAGCATTTT
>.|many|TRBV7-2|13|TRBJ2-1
CASSLAQWNEQFF
TGTGCCAGCAGCTTAGCACAGTGGAATGAGCAGTTCTTC
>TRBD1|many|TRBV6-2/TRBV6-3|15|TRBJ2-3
CASSPRTGNTDTQYF
TGTGCCAGCAGCCCTCGGACAGGGAACACAGATACGCAGTATTTT
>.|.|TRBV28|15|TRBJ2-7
CASQTPGHGFNEQYF
TGTGCCAGCCAAACGCCGGGACACGGATTCAACGAGCAGTACTTC
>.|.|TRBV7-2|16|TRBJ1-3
CASSSLVLRPGNTIYF
TGTGCCAGCAGCTCGCTTGTACTGCGCCCTGGAAACACCATATATTTT
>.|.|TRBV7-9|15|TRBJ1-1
CASSLDIGGRTEAFF
TGTGCCAGCAGCTTAGACATCGGGGGGCGAACTGAAGCTTTCTTT
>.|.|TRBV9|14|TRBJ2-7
CASSGLDTFGEQYF
TGTGCCAGCAGCGGATTGGACACCTTTGGGGAGCAGTACTTC
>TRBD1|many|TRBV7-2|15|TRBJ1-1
CASSKQGAVNTEAFF
TGTGCCAGCAGCAAACAGGGGGCAGTGAACACTGAAGCTTTCTTT
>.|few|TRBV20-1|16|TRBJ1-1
CSARPPRGIMNTEAFF
TGCAGTGCTAGACCCCCCCGAGGGATTATGAACACTGAAGCTTTCTTT
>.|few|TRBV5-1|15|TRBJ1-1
CASSGRGWGNTEAFF
TGCGCCAGCAGCGGACGAGGGTGGGGTAACACTGAAGCTTTCTTT
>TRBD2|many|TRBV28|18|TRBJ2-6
CASNPPFGGGAGANVLTF
TGTGCCAGCAACCCACCCTTCGGCGGGGGAGCCGGGGCCAACGTCCTGACTTTC
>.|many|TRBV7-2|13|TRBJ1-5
CASSLRTDQPQHF
TGTGCCAGCAGCTTACGGACGGATCAGCCCCAGCATTTT
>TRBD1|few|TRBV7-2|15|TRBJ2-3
CASSPSRGHTDTQYF
TGTGCCAGCAGCCCCTCCAGGGGGCACACAGATACGCAGTATTTT
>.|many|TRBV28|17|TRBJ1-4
CASSLYSTVSLYEKLFF
TGTGCCAGCAGTTTATACTCGACAGTATCCCTCTATGAAAAACTGTTTTTT
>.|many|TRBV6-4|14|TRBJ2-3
CASSDSGRADTQYF
TGTGCCAGCAGTGACTCAGGGCGGGCAGATACGCAGTATTTT
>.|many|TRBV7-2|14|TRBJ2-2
CASSPNRNTGELFF
TGTGCCAGCAGCCCTAACAGGAACACCGGGGAGCTGTTTTTT
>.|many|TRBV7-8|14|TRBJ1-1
CASSVLGGGTEAFF
TGTGCCAGCAGCGTGTTGGGGGGAGGCACTGAAGCTTTCTTT
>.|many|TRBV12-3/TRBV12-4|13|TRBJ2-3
CASRDLRTDTQYF
TGTGCCAGCCGGGACTTGCGCACAGATACGCAGTATTTT
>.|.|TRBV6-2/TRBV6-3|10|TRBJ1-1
CASARTEAFF
TGTGCCAGCGCACGTACTGAAGCTTTCTTT
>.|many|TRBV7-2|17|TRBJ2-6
CASSSNPQGTGANVLTF
TGTGCCAGCAGCTCAAACCCTCAGGGTACAGGGGCCAACGTCCTGACTTTC
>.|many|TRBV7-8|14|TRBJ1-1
CASSLDYGSTEAFF
TGTGCCAGCAGCTTGGACTACGGTAGCACTGAAGCTTTCTTT
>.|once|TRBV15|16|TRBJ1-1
CATSRGSFRGNTEAFF
TGTGCCACCAGCAGAGGGTCCTTCAGGGGGAACACTGAAGCTTTCTTT
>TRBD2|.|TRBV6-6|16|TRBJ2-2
CASSLTSGGATGELFF
TGTGCCAGCAGTCTGACTAGCGGGGGGGCAACCGGGGAGCTGTTTTTT
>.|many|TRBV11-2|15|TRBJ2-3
CASSFSGDDTDTQYF
TGTGCCAGCAGCTTTAGCGGAGATGACACAGATACGCAGTATTTT
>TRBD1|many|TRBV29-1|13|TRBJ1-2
CSVGTGTGSGYTF
TGCAGCGTTGGTACCGGGACAGGGAGCGGCTACACCTTC
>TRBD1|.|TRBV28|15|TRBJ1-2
CASSFWTGGRYGYTF
TGTGCCAGCAGTTTTTGGACAGGGGGCCGGTATGGCTACACCTTC
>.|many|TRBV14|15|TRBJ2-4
CASSQDLGGSNIQYF
TGTGCCAGCAGCCAAGATCTTGGAGGGTCGAACATTCAGTACTTC
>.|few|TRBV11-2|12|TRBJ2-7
CASSSGFYEQYF
TGTGCCAGCAGCTCGGGATTTTACGAGCAGTACTTC
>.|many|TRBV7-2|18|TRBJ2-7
CASSLYGPRPRTGYEQYF
TGTGCCAGCAGCTTATACGGGCCGAGACCGCGGACCGGCTACGAGCAGTACTTC
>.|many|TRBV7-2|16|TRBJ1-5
CASSLEAGARNQPQHF
TGTGCCAGCAGCTTAGAGGCAGGGGCCCGCAATCAGCCCCAGCATTTT
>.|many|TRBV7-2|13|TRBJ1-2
CASSFPGVYGYTF
TGTGCCAGCAGCTTTCCAGGGGTATATGGCTACACCTTC
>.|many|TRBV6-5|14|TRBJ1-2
CASSYGERAGGYTF
TGTGCCAGCAGTTATGGGGAACGCGCCGGGGGCTACACCTTC
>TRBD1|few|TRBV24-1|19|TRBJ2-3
CATSDTKGQGTDPTDTQYF
TGTGCCACCAGTGATACCAAAGGACAGGGGACCGACCCCACAGATACGCAGTATTTT
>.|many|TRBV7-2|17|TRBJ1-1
CASSPRSANVMNTEAFF
TGTGCCAGCAGCCCCCGTTCGGCTAATGTCATGAACACTGAAGCTTTCTTT
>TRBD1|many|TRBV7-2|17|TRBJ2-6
CASSLDRGAPGANVLTF
TGTGCCAGCAGCTTAGACAGGGGGGCCCCTGGGGCCAACGTCCTGACTTTC
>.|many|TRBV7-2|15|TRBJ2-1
CASSSNALIYNEQFF
TGTGCCAGCAGCTCAAATGCCCTAATCTACAATGAGCAGTTCTTC
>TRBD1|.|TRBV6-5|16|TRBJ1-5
CASSRDRGPLYQPQHF
TGTGCCAGCAGTCGGGACAGGGGCCCTCTATACCAGCCCCAGCATTTT
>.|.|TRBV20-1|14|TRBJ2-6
CSARDESGANVLTF
TGCAGTGCTAGAGATGAATCTGGGGCCAACGTCCTGACTTTC
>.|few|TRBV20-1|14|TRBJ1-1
CSARDLAGGTEAFF
TGCAGTGCTAGAGATCTGGCGGGGGGCACTGAAGCTTTCTTT
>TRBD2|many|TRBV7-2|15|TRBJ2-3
CASSLDGRVEDTQYF
TGTGCCAGCAGCTTAGACGGGAGGGTGGAGGATACGCAGTATTTT
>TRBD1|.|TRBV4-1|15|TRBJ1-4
CASSQPTGGGEKLFF
TGCGCCAGCAGCCAACCTACAGGGGGAGGTGAAAAACTGTTTTTT
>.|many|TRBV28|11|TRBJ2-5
CASTFLETQYF
TGTGCCAGCACCTTTTTAGAGACCCAGTACTTC
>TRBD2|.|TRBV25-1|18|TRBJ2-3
CASSVDKRGGASTDTQYF
TGTGCCAGCAGTGTTGATAAGCGCGGGGGTGCTAGCACAGATACGCAGTATTTT
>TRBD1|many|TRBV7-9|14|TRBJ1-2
CASSAPGQGFSYTF
TGTGCCAGCAGCGCCCCGGGACAGGGGTTCAGCTACACCTTC